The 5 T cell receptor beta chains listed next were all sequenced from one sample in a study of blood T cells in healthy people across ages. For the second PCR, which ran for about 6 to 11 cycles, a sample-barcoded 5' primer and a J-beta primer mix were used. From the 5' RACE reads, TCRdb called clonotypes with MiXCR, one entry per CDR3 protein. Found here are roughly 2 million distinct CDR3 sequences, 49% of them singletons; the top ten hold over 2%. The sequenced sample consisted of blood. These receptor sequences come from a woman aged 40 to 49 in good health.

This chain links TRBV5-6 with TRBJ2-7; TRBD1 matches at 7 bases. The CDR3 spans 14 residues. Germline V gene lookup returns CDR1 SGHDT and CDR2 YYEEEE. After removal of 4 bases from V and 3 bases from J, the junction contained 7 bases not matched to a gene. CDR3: CASSHDRVGYEQYF. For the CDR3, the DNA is TGTGCCAGCAGCCACGACAGGGTTGGCTACGAGCAGTACTTC.

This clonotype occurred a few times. Written as DNA, the CDR3 is TGCGCCAGCAGCCAAGAGGGACTTCCCTACGAGCAGTACTTC. Translation gives CASSQEGLPYEQYF. The chain is built from TRBV4-1 and TRBJ2-7; D perhaps matches TRBD2 (6 bases). Per the germline V gene, CDR1 is MGHRA and CDR2 is YSYEKL. The CDR3 length is 14 residues. The germline V and J ends were trimmed by 0 bases and 2 bases, with 8 bases remaining between them.

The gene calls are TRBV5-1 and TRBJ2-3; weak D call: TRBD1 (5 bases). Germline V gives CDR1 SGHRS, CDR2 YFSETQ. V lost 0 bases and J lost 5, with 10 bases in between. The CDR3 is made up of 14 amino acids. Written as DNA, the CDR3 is TGCGCCAGCAGCTTGGTGGCAGGGCAAGATACGCAGTATTTT. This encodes CASSLVAGQDTQYF. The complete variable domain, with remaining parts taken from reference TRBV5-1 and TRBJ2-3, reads KAGVTQTPRYLIKTRGQQVTLSCSPISGHRSVSWYQQTPGQGLQFLFEYFSETQRNKGNFPGRFSGRQFSNSRSEMNVSTLELGDSALYLCASSLVAGQDTQYFGPGTRLTVL.

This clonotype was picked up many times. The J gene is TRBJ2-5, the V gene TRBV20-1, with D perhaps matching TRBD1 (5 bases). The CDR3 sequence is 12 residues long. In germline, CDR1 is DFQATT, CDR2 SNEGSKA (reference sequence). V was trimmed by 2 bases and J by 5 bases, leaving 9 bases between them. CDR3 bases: TGCAGTGCTAGACAGGGAAGTGAGACCCAGTACTTC. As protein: CSARQGSETQYF.

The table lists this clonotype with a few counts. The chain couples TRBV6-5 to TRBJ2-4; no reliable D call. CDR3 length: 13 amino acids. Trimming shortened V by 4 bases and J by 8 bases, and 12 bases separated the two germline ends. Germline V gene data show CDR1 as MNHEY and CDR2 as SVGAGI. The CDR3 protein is CASSSGDSHIQYF. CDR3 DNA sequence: TGTGCCAGCAGTTCTGGGGATTCGCACATTCAGTACTTC.